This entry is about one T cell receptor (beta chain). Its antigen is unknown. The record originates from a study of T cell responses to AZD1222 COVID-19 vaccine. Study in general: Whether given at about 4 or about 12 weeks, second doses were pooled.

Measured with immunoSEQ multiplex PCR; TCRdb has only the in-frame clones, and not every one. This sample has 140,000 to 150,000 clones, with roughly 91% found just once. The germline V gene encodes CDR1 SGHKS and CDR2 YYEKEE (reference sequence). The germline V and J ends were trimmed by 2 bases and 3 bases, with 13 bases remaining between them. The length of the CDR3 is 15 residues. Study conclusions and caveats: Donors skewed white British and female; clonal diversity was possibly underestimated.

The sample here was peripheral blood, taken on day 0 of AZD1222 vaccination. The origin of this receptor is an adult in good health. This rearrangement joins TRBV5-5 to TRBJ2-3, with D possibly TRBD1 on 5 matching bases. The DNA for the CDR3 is TGTGCCAGCAGCTTTGAAGGGGCCCCTACAGATACGCAGTATTTT. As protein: CASSFEGAPTDTQYF.